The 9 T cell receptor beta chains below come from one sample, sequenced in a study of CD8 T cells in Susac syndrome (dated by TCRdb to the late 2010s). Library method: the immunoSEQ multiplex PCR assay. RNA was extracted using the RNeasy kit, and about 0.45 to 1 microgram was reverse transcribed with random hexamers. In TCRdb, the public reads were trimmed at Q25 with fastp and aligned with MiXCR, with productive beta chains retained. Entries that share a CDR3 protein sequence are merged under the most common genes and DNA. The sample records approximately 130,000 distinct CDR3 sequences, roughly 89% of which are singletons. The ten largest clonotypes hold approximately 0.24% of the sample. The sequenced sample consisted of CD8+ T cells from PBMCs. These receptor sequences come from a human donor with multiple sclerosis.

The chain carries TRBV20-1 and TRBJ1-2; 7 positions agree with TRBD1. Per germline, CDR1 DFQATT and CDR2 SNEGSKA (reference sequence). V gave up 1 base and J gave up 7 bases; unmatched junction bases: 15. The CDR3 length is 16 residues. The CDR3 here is CSARVLGEGGDAGYTF. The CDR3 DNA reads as TGCAGTGCTAGAGTCCTCGGGGAAGGGGGCGACGCTGGCTACACCTTC.

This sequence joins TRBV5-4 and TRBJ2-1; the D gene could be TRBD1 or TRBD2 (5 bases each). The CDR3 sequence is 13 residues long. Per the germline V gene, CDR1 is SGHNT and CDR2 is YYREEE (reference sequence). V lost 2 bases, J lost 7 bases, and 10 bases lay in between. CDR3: CASSFRRENEQFF. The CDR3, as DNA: TGTGCCAGCAGCTTCCGCAGGGAGAATGAGCAGTTCTTC.

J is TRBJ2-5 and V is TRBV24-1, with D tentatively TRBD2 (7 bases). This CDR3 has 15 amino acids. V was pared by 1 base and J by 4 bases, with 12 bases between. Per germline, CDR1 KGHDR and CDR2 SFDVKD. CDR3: CATSDFTGGAETQYF. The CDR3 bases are TGTGCCACCAGTGATTTCACGGGGGGCGCAGAGACCCAGTACTTC.

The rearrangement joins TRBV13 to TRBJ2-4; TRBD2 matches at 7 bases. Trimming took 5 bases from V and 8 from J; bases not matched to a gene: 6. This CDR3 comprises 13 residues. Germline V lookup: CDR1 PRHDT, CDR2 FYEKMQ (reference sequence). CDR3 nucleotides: TGTGCCAGCAGCGTGACTAGCAGGGACATTCAGTACTTC. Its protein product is CASSVTSRDIQYF.

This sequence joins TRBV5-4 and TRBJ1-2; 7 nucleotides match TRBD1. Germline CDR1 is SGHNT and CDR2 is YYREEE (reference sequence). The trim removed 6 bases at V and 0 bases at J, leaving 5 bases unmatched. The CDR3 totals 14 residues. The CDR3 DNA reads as TGTGCCAGCAATCTACAGGGGTCTAACTATGGCTACACCTTC. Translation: CASNLQGSNYGYTF.

CDR3 protein: CSGIAGPNYEQYF. CDR3 coding DNA: TGCAGCGGGATAGCGGGACCCAACTACGAGCAGTACTTC. The V call is TRBV29-1, the J call TRBJ2-7, with 8 bases identical to TRBD2. Unmatched junction bases numbered 8, after V lost 7 bases and J lost 3 bases. The germline V gene encodes CDR1 SQVTM and CDR2 ANQGSEA. CDR3 length: 13 residues.

CDR3 sequence: CASGTPPEAFF. The CDR3 DNA is TGCGCCAGCGGAACGCCCCCTGAAGCTTTCTTT. The rearrangement uses TRBV5-1 and TRBJ1-1; no definite D call. V shed 7 bases and J shed 6 bases, with 10 bases lying between them. Germline lookup yields CDR1 SGHRS and CDR2 YFSETQ. This CDR3 is 11 amino acids long. Complete variable domain (other parts from reference TRBV5-1 and TRBJ1-1): KAGVTQTPRYLIKTRGQQVTLSCSPISGHRSVSWYQQTPGQGLQFLFEYFSETQRNKGNFPGRFSGRQFSNSRSEMNVSTLELGDSALYLCASGTPPEAFFGQGTRLTVV.

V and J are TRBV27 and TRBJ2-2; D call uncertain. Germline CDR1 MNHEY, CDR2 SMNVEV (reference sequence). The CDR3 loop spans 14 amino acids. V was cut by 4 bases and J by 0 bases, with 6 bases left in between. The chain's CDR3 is CASSSITNTGELFF. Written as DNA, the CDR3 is TGTGCCAGCAGTTCCATAACGAACACCGGGGAGCTGTTTTTT.

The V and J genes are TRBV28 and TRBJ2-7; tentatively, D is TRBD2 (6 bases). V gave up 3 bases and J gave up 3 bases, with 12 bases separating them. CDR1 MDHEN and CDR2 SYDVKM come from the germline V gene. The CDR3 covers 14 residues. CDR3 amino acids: CASSFGVGSYEQYF. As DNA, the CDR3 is TGTGCCAGCAGTTTCGGCGTCGGGAGCTACGAGCAGTACTTC. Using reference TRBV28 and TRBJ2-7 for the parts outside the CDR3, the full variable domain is DVKVTQSSRYLVKRTGEKVFLECVQDMDHENMFWYRQDPGLGLRLIYFSYDVKMKEKGDIPEGYSVSREKKERFSLILESASTNQTSMYLCASSFGVGSYEQYFGPGTRLTVT.